A single sample is the source of the 9 T cell receptor beta chains below, sequenced in a study of blood T cells in healthy people across ages. Together with a sample-barcoded 5' primer, a J-beta primer mix was included in a second PCR lasting about 7 to 12 cycles. TCRdb used MiXCR to reprocess the 5' RACE reads, holding one entry per CDR3 protein. The sample records about 1.5 million distinct CDR3 sequences, approximately 43% being singletons. The sample taken for sequencing was blood. The receptor set was obtained from a woman under 30 in good health.

The chain is built from TRBV20-1 and TRBJ2-5; TRBD2 matches 9 bases. Germline V lookup: CDR1 DFQATT, CDR2 SNEGSKA (reference sequence). The CDR3 runs to 16 residues. V lost 3 bases to trimming and J lost 11 bases; unmatched junction nucleotides: 19. The CDR3 protein is CSASALTGLAIDEQYF. CDR3 sequence (DNA): TGCAGTGCTAGTGCCTTAACGGGACTAGCTATCGATGAGCAGTACTTC.

CDR3 protein: CASSLLNGNIQYF. CDR3 nucleotide sequence: TGTGCCAGCAGCCTCCTGAATGGGAACATTCAGTACTTC. This chain links TRBV11-2 with TRBJ2-4; D remains ambiguous. CDR1 and CDR2 from the germline V gene are SGHAT and FQNNGV. This CDR3 comprises 13 residues. Trimming pared 5 bases from V and 7 bases from J, leaving 12 bases between.

The chain is built from TRBV7-9 and TRBJ1-2; no firm D call. Germline loops: CDR1 SEHNR, CDR2 FQNEAQ (reference sequence). The germline V and J ends were trimmed by 1 base and 5 bases, with 11 bases remaining between them. This CDR3 has 14 amino acids. The DNA of the CDR3 is TGTGCCAGCAGCTTAGTTGGGCGGGGTTATGGCTACACCTTC. It translates to CASSLVGRGYGYTF.

The chain is built from TRBV20-1 and TRBJ2-5; D call uncertain. The V end was cut by 6 bases, the J end by 5 bases, with 10 bases between. CDR3 length equals 11 residues. In germline, CDR1 is DFQATT, CDR2 SNEGSKA (reference sequence). The CDR3 region is CSASLLETQYF. The CDR3 nucleotides read TGCAGTGCAAGCCTCCTGGAGACCCAGTACTTC.

The genes are TRBV7-2 and TRBJ2-3; 12 bases map to TRBD2. Germline-derived CDR1 and CDR2 are SGHTA and FQGNSA. There are 15 residues in the CDR3. The J segment lost 7 bases and the V segment lost 3 bases, leaving 5 bases of the junction unmatched. In nucleotides, the CDR3 is TGTGCCAGCAGCTTCAGACTAGCGGGAGCACATACGCAGTATTTT. This translates into CASSFRLAGAHTQYF.

This chain joins TRBV6-5 and TRBJ2-5, with D possibly TRBD2 on 6 matching bases. The CDR3 is made up of 14 amino acids. The V end was cut by 5 bases, the J end by 3 bases, with 13 bases between. The germline gives CDR1 MNHEY, CDR2 SVGAGI. As DNA, the CDR3 is TGTGCCAGCAGTCTCCCCGGGAGAAAAGAGACCCAGTACTTC. Protein product: CASSLPGRKETQYF.

Notes on this clonotype: Its ends do not fully match the called genes, so a read error is possible. The V and J genes are TRBV3-1 and TRBJ2-5, with D tentatively TRBD1 or TRBD2 (5 bases each). This CDR3 is built from 15 residues. Germline V gives CDR1 LGHDT, CDR2 YNNKEL (reference sequence). The CDR3 DNA sequence: TGTGCCAGCAGCCAATTTGGGCAGCAGGGAGAGACTCAGTACTTC. Translating it yields CASSQFGQQGETQYF.

This clonotype appeared a single time. Germline is not matched at one junction end, which may reflect a read error. The rearrangement uses TRBV24-1 and TRBJ2-6, with D perhaps matching TRBD1 (6 bases). CDR3 length: 18 amino acids. Germline assignment: CDR1 KGHDR and CDR2 SFDVKD. The CDR3 loop reads CAISEPQGSTAGANVLTF. Written as DNA, the CDR3 is TGTGCCATCAGTGAACCACAGGGCTCTACTGCTGGGGCCAACGTCCTGACTTTC.

Of note for this clonotype: An end of the junction does not agree with germline; a read error may underlie this. The V gene is TRBV7-6, the J gene TRBJ1-1, with unresolved D. Germline-derived CDR1 and CDR2 are SGHVS and FNYEAQ. This CDR3 contains 13 residues. CDR3 DNA: TGTGCCGGCAGCTTAGAGGAGCACACTGAAGCTTTCTTT. It translates to CAGSLEEHTEAFF.